This T cell receptor (beta chain) was obtained from a study of PD-L1 blockade in urothelial cancer. Study at large: About 85% of the roughly 30 patients comprised males who had bladder-origin urothelial cancer. Patients' histories included 0 to 3 prior chemotherapy regimens. A median blood sample held 141,255 T cells and under 85,000 unique TCRs.

Sequenced by immunoSEQ multiplex PCR; TCRdb stores in-frame clones only, minus some. The table records about 56,000 clones, 85% of them present only once. Germline CDR1 reads SGHRS; CDR2 reads YFSETQ. The CDR3 runs 15 residues. Trimming took off 4 bases at V and 2 bases at J, with 15 bases between the two ends. Time point here: pretreatment peripheral blood. Sampling of each patient yielded between 1 and 8 specimens, collected pretreatment and on-treatment. The sequenced sample was PBMCs, obtained around atezolizumab (anti-PD-L1) treatment. The chain has TRBV5-1 and TRBJ1-1, with unresolved D. The receptor was isolated from a man aged 70-80 years with urothelial cancer. CDR3 residues: CASSPYTNVNTEAFF. DNA of the CDR3: TGCGCCAGCAGCCCTTACACGAACGTTAACACTGAAGCTTTCTTT.